This entry features one T cell receptor beta chain sequence. This clone was found a few times. Its antigen is still unknown. No much larger clone is present one base from it, and per-base qualities are unavailable. Collaborating institutions collected whole blood in K2EDTA tubes following their own protocols. For TCRbeta analysis, collaborator samples were shipped as frozen whole blood, as isolated PBMCs, or as DNA extracted from either sample type. The CDR3 holds 16 amino acids from the cysteine to the phenylalanine. Only the CDR3 DNA is retained, 48 bases long and in frame from the first base. The germline V and J ends show losses of 1 base and 6 bases respectively, and no gene match explains 6 bases of the junction. The CDR1 and CDR2 encoded by the germline V gene (reference sequence) are SEHNR and FQNEAQ. This entry belongs to a study of blood T cell repertoires in COVID-19 (dated by TCRdb to about 2020). Background for the entire study: Samples covering the acute and convalescent phases of COVID-19 were provided by collaborators in the United States, Italy and Spain. The prospective study material was composed of cDNA or gDNA derived from T cells, B-cell-depleted T cells, or PBMCs. The dataset comprised deeply sampled blood TCRbeta repertoires from subjects exposed to, actively infected with, or recovered from COVID-19. The repertoires were made available in a free public database intended to serve as a resource for research on the immune response to SARS-CoV-2. Samples came from the ongoing ImmuneRACE study (first 160 participants) plus 1,254 subjects from 6 global collaborators. Nearly every sample came with metadata listing a de-identified subject ID, COVID-19 status, age in years and sex. HLA class I and class II types, where available, came from metadata supplied by the sample provider rather than from assay-based typing. Summary of the overall study and its limitations: How much clinical and demographic metadata was included differed by source and by participant, and the metadata was provided uncurated.

TCRbeta CDR3 regions were amplified from genomic DNA using the immunoSEQ Assay, a bias-controlled multiplex PCR. On the authors' methods: Nucleated cell counts per sample were estimated from amplification of reference gene primers within the assay. Sequence reads were collapsed and filtered to measure the absolute abundance of every unique TCRbeta CDR3 rearrangement. Productive Simpson clonality was computed per sample as the square root of Simpson's diversity index over productive rearrangements. The source is immuneACCESS, and TCRdb retained only in-frame sequences with V and J called. Part of the clones is not carried over; for the studies checked, unresolved V genes explain less than half of this, and the remainder is unexplained. The V and J calls and the clone size are those of that table, but D and trimming were determined from the DNA. Counted in this sample were some 200,000 clones; more than 85% of them appeared once. 2.5% to 3% of the sample comes from the top ten.

Sequenced: peripheral blood. This receptor chain uses TRBV7-9 and TRBJ2-1; 10 nucleotides in the junction match TRBD1. The clonotype was recovered from a man aged 35 to 55 with active or convalescent COVID-19. CDR3 region: CASSLEPGQGPNEQFF. DNA sequence: TGTGCCAGCAGCTTAGAGCCGGGACAGGGGCCCAATGAGCAGTTCTTC.